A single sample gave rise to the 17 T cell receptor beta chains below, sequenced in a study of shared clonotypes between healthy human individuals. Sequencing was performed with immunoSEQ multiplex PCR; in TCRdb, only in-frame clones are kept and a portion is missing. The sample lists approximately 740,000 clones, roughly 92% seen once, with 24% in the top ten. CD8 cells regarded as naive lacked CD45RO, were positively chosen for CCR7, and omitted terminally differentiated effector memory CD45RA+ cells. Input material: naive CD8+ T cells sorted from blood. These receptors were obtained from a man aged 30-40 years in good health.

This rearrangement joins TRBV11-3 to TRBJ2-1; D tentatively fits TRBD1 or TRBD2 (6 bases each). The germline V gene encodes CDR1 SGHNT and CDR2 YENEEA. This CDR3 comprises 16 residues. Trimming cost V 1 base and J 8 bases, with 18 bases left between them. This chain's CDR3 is CASSLVEGVGLDEQFF. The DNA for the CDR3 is TGTGCCAGCAGCTTAGTGGAGGGGGTAGGTTTAGATGAGCAGTTCTTC.

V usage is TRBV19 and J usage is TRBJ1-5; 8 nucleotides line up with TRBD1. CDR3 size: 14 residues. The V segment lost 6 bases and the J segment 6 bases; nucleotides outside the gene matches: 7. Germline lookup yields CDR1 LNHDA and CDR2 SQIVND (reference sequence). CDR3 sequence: CASSGQGGFQPQHF. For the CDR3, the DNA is TGTGCCAGTAGCGGACAGGGAGGTTTTCAGCCCCAGCATTTT. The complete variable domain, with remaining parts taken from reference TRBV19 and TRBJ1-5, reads DGGITQSPKYLFRKEGQNVTLSCEQNLNHDAMYWYRQDPGQGLRLIYYSQIVNDFQKGDIAEGYSVSREKKESFPLTVTSAQKNPTAFYLCASSGQGGFQPQHFGDGTRLSIL.

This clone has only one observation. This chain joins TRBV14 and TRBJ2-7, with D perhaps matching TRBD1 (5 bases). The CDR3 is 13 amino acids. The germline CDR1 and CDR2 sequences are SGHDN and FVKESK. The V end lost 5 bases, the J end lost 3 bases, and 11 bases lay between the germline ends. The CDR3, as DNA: TGTGCCAGCAGCTTGGACACCTACTACGAGCAGTACTTC. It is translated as CASSLDTYYEQYF.

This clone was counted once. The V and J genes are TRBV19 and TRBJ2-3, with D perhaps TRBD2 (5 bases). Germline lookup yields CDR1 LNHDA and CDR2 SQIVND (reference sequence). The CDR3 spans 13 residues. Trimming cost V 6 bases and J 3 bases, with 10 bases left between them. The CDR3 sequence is CASRTRETDTQYF. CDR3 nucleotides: TGTGCCAGTAGGACCCGGGAAACAGATACGCAGTATTTT.

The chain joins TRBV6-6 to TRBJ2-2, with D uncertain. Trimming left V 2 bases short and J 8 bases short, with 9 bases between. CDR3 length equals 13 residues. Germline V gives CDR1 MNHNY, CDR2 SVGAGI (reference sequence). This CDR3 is CASSYTSGGELFF. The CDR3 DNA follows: TGTGCCAGCAGTTACACGTCGGGTGGGGAGCTGTTTTTT.

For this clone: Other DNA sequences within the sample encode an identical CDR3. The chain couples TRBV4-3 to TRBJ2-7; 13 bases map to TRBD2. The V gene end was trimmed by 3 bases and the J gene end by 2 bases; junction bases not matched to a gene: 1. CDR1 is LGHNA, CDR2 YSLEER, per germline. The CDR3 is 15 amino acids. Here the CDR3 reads CASSQGLAGTYEQYF. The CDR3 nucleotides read TGCGCCAGCAGCCAGGGACTAGCGGGAACCTACGAGCAGTACTTC.

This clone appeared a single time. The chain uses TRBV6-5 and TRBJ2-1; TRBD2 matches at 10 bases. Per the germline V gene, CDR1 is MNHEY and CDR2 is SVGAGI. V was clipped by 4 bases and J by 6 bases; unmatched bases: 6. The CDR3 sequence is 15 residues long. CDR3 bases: TGTGCCAGCAGTTGGACTAGCGGAAATCCCAATGAGCAGTTCTTC. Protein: CASSWTSGNPNEQFF.

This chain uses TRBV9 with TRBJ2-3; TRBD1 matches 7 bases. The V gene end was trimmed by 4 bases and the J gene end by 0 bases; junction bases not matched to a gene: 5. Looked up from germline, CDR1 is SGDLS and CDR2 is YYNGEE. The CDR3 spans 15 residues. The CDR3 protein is CASSRWDSSTDTQYF. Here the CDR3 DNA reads TGTGCCAGCAGCAGATGGGACAGTAGCACAGATACGCAGTATTTT. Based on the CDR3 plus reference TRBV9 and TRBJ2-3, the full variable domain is DSGVTQTPKHLITATGQRVTLRCSPRSGDLSVYWYQQSLDQGLQFLIQYYNGEERAKGNILERFSAQQFPDLHSELNLSSLELGDSALYFCASSRWDSSTDTQYFGPGTRLTVL.

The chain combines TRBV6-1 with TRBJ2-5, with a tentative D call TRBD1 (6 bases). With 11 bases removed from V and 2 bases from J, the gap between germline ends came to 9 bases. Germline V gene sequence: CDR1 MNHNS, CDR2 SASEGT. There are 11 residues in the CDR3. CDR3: CAGGGQETQYF. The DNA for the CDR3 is TGTGCCGGGGGCGGTCAAGAGACCCAGTACTTC.

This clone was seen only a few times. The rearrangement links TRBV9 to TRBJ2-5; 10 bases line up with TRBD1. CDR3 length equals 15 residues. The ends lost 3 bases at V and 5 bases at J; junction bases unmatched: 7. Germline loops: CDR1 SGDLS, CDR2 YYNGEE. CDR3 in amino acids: CASSATGGGLETQYF. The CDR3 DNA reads TGTGCCAGCAGCGCGACAGGGGGCGGGTTGGAGACCCAGTACTTC.

In nucleotides, the CDR3 is TGTGCCAGCAGCTCCCCGGGACAGGGGTTCGGCTACACCTTC. The encoded protein is CASSSPGQGFGYTF. The gene calls are TRBV7-9 and TRBJ1-2; 10 nucleotides agree with TRBD1. The germline gives CDR1 SEHNR, CDR2 FQNEAQ (reference sequence). This CDR3 comprises 14 residues. The junction had 7 bases not matched to a gene; V was cut back by 4 bases and J by 8 bases.

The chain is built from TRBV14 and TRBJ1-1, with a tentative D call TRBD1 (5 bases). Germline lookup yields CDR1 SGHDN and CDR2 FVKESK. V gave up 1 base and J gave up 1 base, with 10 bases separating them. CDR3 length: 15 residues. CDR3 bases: TGTGCCAGCAGCCAAGTGGGGCGGAGGAACACTGAAGCTTTCTTT. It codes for CASSQVGRRNTEAFF.

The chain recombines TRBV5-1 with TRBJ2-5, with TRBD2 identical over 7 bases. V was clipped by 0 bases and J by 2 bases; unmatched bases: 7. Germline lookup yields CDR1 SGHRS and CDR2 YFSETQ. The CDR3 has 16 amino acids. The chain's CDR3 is CASSLEVSGGQETQYF. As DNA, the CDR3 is TGCGCCAGCAGCTTGGAAGTGTCGGGAGGACAAGAGACCCAGTACTTC.

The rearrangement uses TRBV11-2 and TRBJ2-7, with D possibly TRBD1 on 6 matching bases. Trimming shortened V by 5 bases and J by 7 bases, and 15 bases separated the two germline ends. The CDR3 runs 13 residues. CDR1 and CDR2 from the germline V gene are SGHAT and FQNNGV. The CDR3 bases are TGTGCCAGCAGCACGGATGGGGGACAAGAGCAGTACTTC. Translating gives CASSTDGGQEQYF.

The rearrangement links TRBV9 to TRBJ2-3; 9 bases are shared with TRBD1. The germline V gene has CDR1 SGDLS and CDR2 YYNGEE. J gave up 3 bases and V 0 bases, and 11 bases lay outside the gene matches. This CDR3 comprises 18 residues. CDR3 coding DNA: TGTGCCAGCAGCGTAGGCCCGAGACAGGGGGGGAGAACAGATACGCAGTATTTT. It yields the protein CASSVGPRQGGRTDTQYF.

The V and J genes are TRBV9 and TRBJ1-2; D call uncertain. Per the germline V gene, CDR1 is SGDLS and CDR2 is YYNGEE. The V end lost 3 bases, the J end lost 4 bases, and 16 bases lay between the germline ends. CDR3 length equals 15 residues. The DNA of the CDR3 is TGTGCCAGCAGCGAGGACGGCTCCCCATCCTATGGCTACACCTTC. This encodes CASSEDGSPSYGYTF.

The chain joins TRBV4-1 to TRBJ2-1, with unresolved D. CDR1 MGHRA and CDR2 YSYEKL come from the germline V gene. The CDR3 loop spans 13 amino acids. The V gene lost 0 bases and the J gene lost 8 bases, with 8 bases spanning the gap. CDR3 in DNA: TGCGCCAGCAGCCAAGATTCGATATATGAGCAGTTCTTC. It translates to CASSQDSIYEQFF.